This T cell receptor (beta chain) was profiled in a study of cytomegalovirus exposure and HLA in healthy donors. Study in general: Under 85% of several hundred genotyped donors fell in the Caucasian-associated ancestry cluster.

PCR used 60 Vbeta primers and 13 Jbeta primers. TCRdb's copy holds only in-frame clones and misses some; the assay was immunoSEQ multiplex PCR. Of some 120,000 clones listed, 75% to 85% are singletons. The sequence derives from a male donor in good health and CMV-seronegative. The specimen was PBMCs.

CDR3 sequence reads: CAWSVTAGFTDTQYF. CDR3 sequence (DNA): TGTGCCTGGAGTGTAACGGCGGGCTTCACAGATACGCAGTATTTT. V gene TRBV30 combines with J gene TRBJ2-3, with D perhaps TRBD2 (5 bases). The germline V gene has CDR1 GTSNPN and CDR2 SVGIG (reference sequence). V was pared by 0 bases and J by 2 bases, with 12 bases between. This CDR3 has 15 residues. The full variable domain, rest sourced from reference TRBV30 and TRBJ2-3, is SQTIHQWPATLVQPVGSPLSLECTVEGTSNPNLYWYRQAAGRGLQLLFYSVGIGQISSEVPQNLSASRPQDRQFILSSKKLLLSDSGFYLCAWSVTAGFTDTQYFGPGTRLTVL.